This T cell receptor beta chain was observed in a study of blood T cell repertoires in COVID-19. The overall study: Acute-phase and convalescent COVID-19 samples originated in the United States, Italy and Spain. From T cells, B-cell-depleted T cells, or PBMCs came the material, which was cDNA or gDNA.

Methods used by the authors: Amplified reference gene primers provided the basis for estimating nucleated cell counts. Sequencing used immunoSEQ multiplex PCR; TCRdb keeps in-frame clones, though not all of them. The V and J calls and the clone size are those of that table, but D and trimming were determined from the DNA. Of 240,000 or so clones in the sample, approximately 86% are singletons; the top ten hold over 6%. Germline values: CDR1 SEHNR, CDR2 FQNEAQ (reference sequence). Trimming removed 5 bases at V and 10 bases at J, with 17 bases between. The CDR3 consists of 13 residues. Only one count was recorded for this clone.

V is TRBV7-9 and J is TRBJ1-1; maybe TRBD1 (6 bases). Sequenced sample: peripheral blood. This receptor was obtained from a woman in her seventies with active or convalescent COVID-19. The CDR3 is CASSPGDLWRAFF. CDR3 bases: TGTGCCAGCAGCCCAGGGGACCTGTGGAGAGCTTTCTTT. Drawing the rest from reference TRBV7-9 and TRBJ1-1, the complete variable domain is DTGVSQNPRHKITKRGQNVTFRCDPISEHNRLYWYRQTLGQGPEFLTYFQNEAQLEKSRLLSDRFSAERPKGSFSTLEIQRTEQGDSAMYLCASSPGDLWRAFFGQGTRLTVV.